One sample yielded the 7 T cell receptor beta chains listed below, sequenced in a study of beta chain features in type 1 diabetes. Study results and caveats: Across all four CD4+ subsets, people with type 1 diabetes showed modestly shorter TCRB CDR3s.

Isolated RNA was reverse transcribed in full, so expressed TCRB transcripts were sequenced. Sequencing was performed with immunoSEQ multiplex PCR; in TCRdb, only in-frame clones are kept and a portion is missing. Among hundreds of thousands of clones listed, roughly an eighth were seen once. Their antigen targets remain unknown. The sample comprised naive CD4+ T cells from blood. The origin of the receptors is a man between 18 and 29 years old with type 1 diabetes.

This clone was counted between two and nine times. V is TRBV18 and J is TRBJ1-2; D is perhaps TRBD1 (5 bases). Per the germline V gene, CDR1 is KGHSH and CDR2 is LQKENI. V gave up 2 bases and J gave up 4 bases, with 8 bases separating them. This CDR3 is 13 amino acids long. The CDR3 region is CASSPSRVYGYTF. For the CDR3, the DNA is TGTGCCAGCTCACCAAGCAGGGTCTATGGCTACACCTTC. Combining the CDR3 with reference TRBV18 and TRBJ1-2 gives the whole variable domain NAGVMQNPRHLVRRRGQEARLRCSPMKGHSHVYWYRQLPEEGLKFMVYLQKENIIDESGMPKERFSAEFPKEGPSILRIQQVVRGDSAAYFCASSPSRVYGYTFGSGTRLTVV.

This clone has just a few counts. The chain has TRBV6-1 and TRBJ1-2, with D hard to call. The germline V gene has CDR1 MNHNS and CDR2 SASEGT. V lost 3 bases to trimming and J lost 2 bases, with 16 bases between them. The CDR3 length is 16 residues. The CDR3 DNA follows: TGTGCCAGCAGTGAGGAAGGAACAGCAACGAACTATGGCTACACCTTC. Its translation: CASSEEGTATNYGYTF.

Turning to this clone: Other DNA sequences within the sample encode an identical CDR3. V is TRBV9 and J is TRBJ2-2; D remains ambiguous. This CDR3 has 14 amino acids. The germline CDR1 and CDR2 sequences are SGDLS and YYNGEE. V was pared by 3 bases and J by 0 bases, with 6 bases between. The CDR3 DNA follows: TGTGCCAGCAGCGGAACAGCGAACACCGGGGAGCTGTTTTTT. Translation: CASSGTANTGELFF.

As regards this clone: Other nucleotide sequences in the sample specify the same CDR3. The chain combines TRBV11-3 with TRBJ2-7; TRBD1 matches 7 bases. V was clipped by 1 base and J by 0 bases; unmatched bases: 0. CDR1 and CDR2 from the germline V gene are SGHNT and YENEEA. The CDR3 is made up of 14 amino acids. CDR3 residues: CASSLGDSSYEQYF. CDR3 DNA sequence: TGTGCCAGCAGCTTAGGGGACAGCTCCTACGAGCAGTACTTC.

Here the CDR3 reads CASSLDSGGRETQYF. The CDR3 region has the DNA TGTGCCAGCAGCTTAGATTCAGGGGGCCGCGAGACCCAGTACTTC. V usage is TRBV7-9 and J usage is TRBJ2-5; 8 bases are shared with TRBD1. Germline V gene lookup returns CDR1 SEHNR and CDR2 FQNEAQ (reference sequence). CDR3 size: 15 residues. The V and J ends lost 1 base and 5 bases, in that order; junction bases with no gene match: 6.

CDR3 DNA sequence: TGTGCCAGCAGTCCCCGGCAGCATCATGAAGCTTTCTTT. It encodes CASSPRQHHEAFF. The gene calls are TRBV27 and TRBJ1-1; D gene uncertain. In germline, CDR1 is MNHEY, CDR2 SMNVEV (reference sequence). Trimming removed 5 bases at V and 7 bases at J, with 14 bases between. The CDR3 is 13 amino acids.

DNA for the CDR3: TGTGCCAGCAGTTTATTGGAGCCCACAGATACGCAGTATTTT. Protein: CASSLLEPTDTQYF. This rearrangement joins TRBV27 to TRBJ2-3; D not resolved. Germline V gene data show CDR1 as MNHEY and CDR2 as SMNVEV (reference sequence). The CDR3 length is 14 residues. Trimming left V 1 base short and J 2 bases short, with 7 bases between.